These 14 T cell receptor beta chains were sequenced from one sample in a study of cytomegalovirus exposure and HLA in healthy donors (dated 2017 in TCRdb). Libraries came from the immunoSEQ multiplex PCR assay. A mixture of 60 forward primers for TCR Vbeta segments and 13 reverse primers for TCR Jbeta segments was used in the multiplex PCR. The source is immuneACCESS, and TCRdb retained only in-frame sequences with V and J called. Part of the clones is not carried over; for the studies checked, unresolved V genes explain less than half of this, and the remainder is unexplained. The sample includes 200,000 to 300,000 clones, with about 85% observed a single time. The biggest ten clones account for approximately 0.24% of the sample. Material: PBMCs. The source of these receptors is a girl aged 2-10 years in good health and CMV-seronegative.

The table lists this clone with a few counts. The chain combines TRBV19 with TRBJ2-5; 9 positions match TRBD2. The CDR3 is made up of 14 amino acids. The ends lost 8 bases at V and 0 bases at J; junction bases unmatched: 4. The germline V gene encodes CDR1 LNHDA and CDR2 SQIVND (reference sequence). This CDR3 is CASRSGGYQETQYF. DNA for the CDR3: TGTGCCAGTCGGAGCGGGGGGTACCAAGAGACCCAGTACTTC.

V usage is TRBV29-1 and J usage is TRBJ2-3; a possible D gene is TRBD2 (5 bases). The CDR3 is 13 amino acids. Germline V gene lookup returns CDR1 SQVTM and CDR2 ANQGSEA. V dropped 4 bases and J dropped 7 bases, with 15 bases sitting between them. The CDR3 loop is CSVVSPGTNTQYF. The CDR3 DNA reads as TGCAGCGTTGTCAGCCCGGGAACTAATACGCAGTATTTT.

The rearrangement joins TRBV5-4 to TRBJ1-4; D is unresolved. V was cut by 0 bases and J by 8 bases, with 11 bases left in between. This CDR3 has 14 residues. Germline loops: CDR1 SGHNT, CDR2 YYREEE (reference sequence). CDR3 DNA: TGTGCCAGCAGCTTGGGTGTCGAGGGCGAAAAACTGTTTTTT. Amino acid sequence: CASSLGVEGEKLFF. Full variable domain (remainder filled in from reference TRBV5-4 and TRBJ1-4): ETGVTQSPTHLIKTRGQQVTLRCSSQSGHNTVSWYQQALGQGPQFIFQYYREEENGRGNFPPRFSGLQFPNYSSELNVNALELDDSALYLCASSLGVEGEKLFFGSGTQLSVL.

The rearrangement joins TRBV5-4 to TRBJ2-3, with D unresolved. Germline V gene data show CDR1 as SGHNT and CDR2 as YYREEE (reference sequence). There are 14 residues in the CDR3. V lost 4 bases to trimming and J lost 6 bases, with 15 bases between them. The CDR3 DNA is TGTGCCAGCAGCCATGATACAAAGAGGGATACGCAGTATTTT. Amino acid sequence: CASSHDTKRDTQYF.

The chain couples TRBV6-5 to TRBJ1-4; D unresolved. The V and J ends lost 0 bases and 5 bases respectively, with 4 bases between them. The CDR3 sequence is 13 residues long. Germline V gene data show CDR1 as MNHEY and CDR2 as SVGAGI. CDR3 amino acids: CASSYSPNEKLFF. The CDR3 DNA follows: TGTGCCAGCAGTTACTCTCCAAATGAAAAACTGTTTTTT.

The V call is TRBV10-3, the J call TRBJ2-7, with 8 bases fitting TRBD2. Trimming at V came to 7 bases and at J to 7 bases, leaving 15 bases not matched to a gene. The CDR3 runs 15 residues. Germline V gives CDR1 ENHRY, CDR2 SYGVKD. CDR3: CAITPGLEAFREQYF. For the CDR3, the DNA is TGTGCCATCACCCCGGGACTAGAGGCCTTCAGGGAGCAGTACTTC.

This clone showed up just once. This CDR3 reads CASSEGGLRYF. CDR3 sequence (DNA): TGTGCCAGCAGTGAAGGAGGTCTGAGGTACTTC. This chain links TRBV2 with TRBJ2-7; no reliable D call. This CDR3 comprises 11 residues. Per the germline V gene, CDR1 is SNHLY and CDR2 is FYNNEI. V was shortened by 1 base and J by 12 bases, with 10 bases between the two germline ends.

The rearrangement links TRBV30 to TRBJ2-1, with 7 nucleotides matching TRBD2. CDR1 is GTSNPN and CDR2 is SVGIG in the germline V gene (reference sequence). This CDR3 has 16 residues. After removal of 2 bases from V and 0 bases from J, the junction contained 7 bases not matched to a gene. The CDR3, as DNA: TGTGCCTGGAGTCTGACTCGGACTAGCTCCTACAATGAGCAGTTCTTC. It codes for CAWSLTRTSSYNEQFF. Combining the CDR3 with reference TRBV30 and TRBJ2-1 gives the whole variable domain SQTIHQWPATLVQPVGSPLSLECTVEGTSNPNLYWYRQAAGRGLQLLFYSVGIGQISSEVPQNLSASRPQDRQFILSSKKLLLSDSGFYLCAWSLTRTSSYNEQFFGPGTRLTVL.

The chain is built from TRBV5-1 and TRBJ2-7; 10 nucleotides align to TRBD2. The CDR3 has 16 residues. The germline CDR1 and CDR2 sequences are SGHRS and YFSETQ. V dropped 1 base and J dropped 2; count of bases not matched to a gene: 6. The CDR3 sequence: CASSLKPSGGPYEQYF. The CDR3 bases are TGCGCCAGCAGCTTGAAGCCTAGCGGGGGCCCCTACGAGCAGTACTTC.

The V and J genes are TRBV6-1 and TRBJ2-3, with D possibly TRBD2 on 6 matching bases. The ends were cut back, 4 bases at V and 3 bases at J, with 11 bases in the middle. The CDR3 runs to 14 residues. Germline CDR1 is MNHNS and CDR2 is SASEGT. The CDR3 spells CASSVGRSTDTQYF. The CDR3 nucleotides are TGTGCCAGCAGTGTGGGGAGGTCAACAGATACGCAGTATTTT.

The count of this clone is one. This CDR3 is CASSIQQGSGEKLFF. For the CDR3, the DNA is TGTGCCAGTAGTATACAACAGGGGAGCGGCGAAAAACTGTTTTTT. The chain joins TRBV19 to TRBJ1-4; 7 bases line up with TRBD1. Germline V gene sequence: CDR1 LNHDA, CDR2 SQIVND (reference sequence). This CDR3 is built from 15 residues. V lost 2 bases and J lost 8; bases outside the gene matches: 8.

This clone appeared a few times. V usage is TRBV6-5 and J usage is TRBJ1-3, with TRBD1 identical over 7 bases. Trimming took 2 bases from V and 7 from J; bases not matched to a gene: 8. The germline CDR1 and CDR2 sequences are MNHEY and SVGAGI. This CDR3 has 15 residues. The CDR3 coding sequence is TGTGCCAGCAGTTACGTACGACAGGGAAGGAACACCATATATTTT. Protein product: CASSYVRQGRNTIYF.

The chain combines TRBV5-4 with TRBJ1-2; 8 bases line up with TRBD1. The V and J ends lost 4 bases and 8 bases, in that order; junction bases with no gene match: 7. Germline V lookup: CDR1 SGHNT, CDR2 YYREEE (reference sequence). There are 13 residues in the CDR3. CDR3 in amino acids: CASSGRDRTGYTF. CDR3 nucleotides: TGTGCCAGCAGCGGCCGGGACAGGACAGGCTACACCTTC.

This clone came up a few times. J is TRBJ1-6 and V is TRBV5-6; 7 nucleotides agree with TRBD1. The J segment lost 5 bases and the V segment lost 6 bases, leaving 8 bases of the junction unmatched. The germline CDR1 and CDR2 sequences are SGHDT and YYEEEE. The CDR3 is 15 amino acids. CDR3 in DNA: TGTGCCAGCACCCGGTGGGGGACAGATAATTCACCCCTCCACTTT. As protein: CASTRWGTDNSPLHF.